Reported below is one T cell receptor (beta chain). Its cognate antigen is unknown. Trimming at V came to 4 bases and at J to 3 bases, leaving 9 bases not matched to a gene. This CDR3 region has 17 residues. Germline V gene lookup returns CDR1 MNHEY and CDR2 SVGEGT. MiXCR, applied by TCRdb to the reads, yields one record per CDR3 protein. The sample carries 68,000 or so distinct CDR3 sequences, roughly 20% recorded once. This entry belongs to a study of T cell repertoires in cytomegalovirus infection. Whole-study context: Indicated by public TCR beta signatures were CMV infection and matching HLA type.

Findings and caveats of the study: Summed frequency of public TCR beta families distinguished CMV carriers with the relevant HLA.

The chain couples TRBV6-2 or TRBV6-3 to TRBJ2-1; 10 bases line up with TRBD1. This TCR derives from a human donor in good health (CMV status not recorded). Some clones in this sample may be carry-over from other donors' samples. Sequenced material: PBMCs, sequenced either directly or after in vitro stimulation (not recorded which). The CDR3 loop reads CASSSVGQGLNYNEQFF. In DNA form, the CDR3 reads TGTGCCAGCAGTTCCGTGGGACAGGGGCTAAACTACAATGAGCAGTTCTTC.